The rows below give T cell receptor beta chains drawn from one sample of a study of OX40 agonist ivuxolimab in advanced cancers. Only in-frame clones appear in the TCRdb table, and some are missing; sequencing was by immunoSEQ multiplex PCR. This sample has around 69,000 clones, with around 84% found just once. Sequenced material: CD4+ or CD8+ T cells sorted from blood, taken in a trial of the OX40 agonist ivuxolimab. These receptors were taken from an adult with an advanced solid tumor such as melanoma, head and neck, liver or kidney cancer. CDR3s include the opening cysteine and the closing phenylalanine or tryptophan. D genes are given only for firm matches. Only some rows state a clone size, as once, few, many or a class for expanded clones.

>TRBJ2-5|TRBV5-1|-|-
TGCGCCAGCAGCTTTGGTGAAGGGGGTAGAGAGACCCAGTACTTC
CASSFGEGGRETQYF
>TRBJ2-1|TRBV10-3|TRBD2|-
TGTGCCGCAGGACTAGCGGGAGGTGGAGAGCAGTTCTTC
CAAGLAGGGEQFF
>TRBJ1-5|TRBV19|-|-
TGTGCCAGTAGTCAGGGACTGTTGCAGCCCCAGCATTTT
CASSQGLLQPQHF
>TRBJ2-2|TRBV19|TRBD1|few
TGTGCCAGCCGGACAGGGGGCCTCCGGGAGCTGTTTTTT
CASRTGGLRELFF
>TRBJ1-3|TRBV6-6|-|few
TGTGCCAGCAGCCCTATCGACACCGCGGGAACGAACACCATATATTTT
CASSPIDTAGTNTIYF
>TRBJ1-1|TRBV2|-|-
TGTGCCAGCAGTGTAGGGTCGGCGGGGGGCACTGAAGCTTTCTTT
CASSVGSAGGTEAFF
>TRBJ2-7|TRBV7-2|-|-
TGTGCCAGCAGCTCATCCCAGAGTTACGAGCAGTACTTC
CASSSSQSYEQYF
>TRBJ1-1|TRBV11-2|-|few
TGTGCCAGCAGCCCCATAGTGGATACTGAAGCTTTCTTT
CASSPIVDTEAFF
>TRBJ2-5|TRBV4-3|-|-
TGCGCCAGCAGCCAAAGTCCATTCAACTCGTACCAAGAGACCCAGTACTTC
CASSQSPFNSYQETQYF
>TRBJ1-5|TRBV28|TRBD1|-
TGTGCCAGCAGTTTGAGACAGGGGATGTATCAGCCCCAGCATTTT
CASSLRQGMYQPQHF
>TRBJ2-7|TRBV19|-|-
TGTGCCAGTAGTCTCCGATGGGGCTCCTACGAGCAGTACTTC
CASSLRWGSYEQYF
>TRBJ2-7|TRBV5-5|TRBD1|-
TGTGCCAGCAGCCCCCGGGACAGGGACTACGAGCAGTACTTC
CASSPRDRDYEQYF
>TRBJ2-7|TRBV11-2|TRBD1|-
TGTGCCAGCAGCTCCTTGCTGAGAGGGACAGGGAATACGTACGAGCAGTACTTC
CASSSLLRGTGNTYEQYF
>TRBJ2-1|TRBV25-1|-|-
TGTGCCAGCCGGCCTCGGTCCTCCTACAATGAGCAGTTCTTC
CASRPRSSYNEQFF
>TRBJ2-2|TRBV28|TRBD1|once
TGTGCCAGCAGTTCCAAACGTCTCGACAGGGGAGAGGACGGGGAGCTGTTTTTT
CASSSKRLDRGEDGELFF
>TRBJ1-4|TRBV9|TRBD1|-
TGTGCCAGCAGCGCCGGGACAGGCTCTATTAAGCGAGAAAAACTGTTTTTT
CASSAGTGSIKREKLFF
>TRBJ2-3|TRBV6-4|-|-
TGTGCCAGCACGAAGGAGATCACAGATACGCAGTATTTT
CASTKEITDTQYF
>TRBJ1-1|TRBV6-6|-|-
TGTGCCAGCATTCCGGACGGGAGTGAAGCTTTCTTT
CASIPDGSEAFF
>TRBJ1-5|TRBV2|-|-
TGTGCCAGCAGTGGGGACATAAATCAGCCCCAGCATTTT
CASSGDINQPQHF
>TRBJ2-1|TRBV27|TRBD2|once
TGTGCCAGCAGACCGGGACTAGGCAGGGGCAATGAGCAGTTCTTC
CASRPGLGRGNEQFF